Listed below are T cell receptor beta chains from one sample, sequenced in a study of shared clonotypes between healthy human individuals. The repertoire was sequenced with immunoSEQ multiplex PCR; TCRdb's copy has only in-frame clones and lacks some. The profile covers about 2 million clones, with approximately 95% appearing a single time and 1.2% taken by the ten largest. The sequencing input was naive CD8+ T cells sorted from blood. The receptors stem from a man aged 18-30 years in good health. Both conserved end residues are part of each CDR3. The D gene is left open where the match is weak. Clone size, where shown, is once, few, many, or a class for clones that have expanded.

V gene	clone size	D gene	J gene	CDR3 DNA	CDR3 protein
TRBV7-2	NA	NA	TRBJ2-3	TGTGCCAGCAGCTTAGCACAGGGTCGTAGCACAGATACGCAGTATTTT	CASSLAQGRSTDTQYF
TRBV18	NA	TRBD1	TRBJ2-3	TGTGCCAGCTCACTAACAGGGGCCACAGATACGCAGTATTTT	CASSLTGATDTQYF
TRBV4-3	once	TRBD1	TRBJ1-1	TGCGCCAGCAGCCTACTTACAGGGGGCGGGACTGAAGCTTTCTTT	CASSLLTGGGTEAFF
TRBV6-5	few	NA	TRBJ2-7	TGTGCCAGCAGTTACTCCGACGGCTACGAGCAGTACTTC	CASSYSDGYEQYF
TRBV11-2	NA	TRBD2	TRBJ2-5	TGTGCCAGCAGCTTAGGTTGGACTAGCGCTGGAGGGGAAGAGACCCAGTACTTC	CASSLGWTSAGGEETQYF
TRBV6-5	NA	TRBD2	TRBJ2-2	TGTGCCAGCTTTTCTAGCGGGATGGGCACCGGGGAGCTGTTTTTT	CASFSSGMGTGELFF
TRBV15	NA	NA	TRBJ1-3	TGTGCCACCAGCAGTGCTGAAGGCCACCCGGACAACACCATATATTTT	CATSSAEGHPDNTIYF
TRBV27	NA	NA	TRBJ1-1	TGTGCCAGCAGTGAGGGAGGTGAAGCTTTCTTT	CASSEGGEAFF
TRBV7-9	NA	NA	TRBJ2-1	TGTGCCAGCAGCTTATTCAACTACAATGAGCAGTTCTTC	CASSLFNYNEQFF
TRBV9	NA	TRBD1	TRBJ2-2	TGTGCCAGCAGCGCAGGGGGCTCGAACACCGGGGAGCTGTTTTTT	CASSAGGSNTGELFF
TRBV4-3	NA	TRBD1	TRBJ1-4	TGCGCCAGCAGCCAAAGGGAAGGAGGGGGCGAAAAACTGTTTTTT	CASSQREGGGEKLFF
TRBV6-6	once	NA	TRBJ1-1	TGTGCCAGCAGTTACCGGGAAGGGACGAACACTGAAGCTTTCTTT	CASSYREGTNTEAFF
TRBV5-6	NA	NA	TRBJ1-5	TGTGCCAGCAGTTTCGGGACACCCCCTCAGCCCCAGCATTTT	CASSFGTPPQPQHF
TRBV5-4	NA	NA	TRBJ2-1	TGTGCCAGCACACCGGGACTGGAATCAATAGAGTCCTACAATGAGCAGTTCTTC	CASTPGLESIESYNEQFF
TRBV7-9	NA	TRBD1	TRBJ2-7	TGTGCCAGCAGCTTAGCAGACAGGGGAAGCTACGAGCAGTACTTC	CASSLADRGSYEQYF
TRBV6-5	NA	TRBD1	TRBJ2-7	TGTGCCAGCAGTTACAGGGGACAGGGGGCTTACGAGCAGTACTTC	CASSYRGQGAYEQYF
TRBV15	NA	NA	TRBJ2-7	TGTGCCACCAGCAGCCACAGGGAGGGCTCCTACGAGCAGTACTTC	CATSSHREGSYEQYF
TRBV2	NA	TRBD1	TRBJ2-7	TGTGCCAGCAGTCCACAGGGGGGCTACGAGCAGTACTTC	CASSPQGGYEQYF
TRBV7-9	NA	TRBD1	TRBJ1-1	TGTGCCAGCAGCCTTCCGGGACAGGGTTACACTGAAGCTTTCTTT	CASSLPGQGYTEAFF
TRBV5-6	once	TRBD1	TRBJ1-2	TGTGCCAGCAGCTTGGGGACAGGCCTATATGGCTACACCTTC	CASSLGTGLYGYTF
TRBV4-1	NA	NA	TRBJ2-7	TGCGCCAGCAGCCAAGATAGTTGGGGCTATAACTACGAGCAGTACTTC	CASSQDSWGYNYEQYF
TRBV27	once	TRBD1	TRBJ2-7	TGTGCCAGCAGATGGACAGGGGGTTCCTACGAGCAGTACTTC	CASRWTGGSYEQYF
TRBV6-5	NA	NA	TRBJ1-2	TGTGCCAGCAGCCCCCTGGGGATGGGCTACACCTTC	CASSPLGMGYTF
TRBV10-3	NA	TRBD2	TRBJ2-1	TGTGCCATCAGTGTAGAACTAGCGGGAGAGCAGTTCTTC	CAISVELAGEQFF
TRBV7-6	NA	NA	TRBJ1-6	TGTGCCAGCAGCTTAGAAACGTGGAATTCACCCCTCCACTTT	CASSLETWNSPLHF
TRBV6-1	NA	NA	TRBJ2-7	TGTGCCAGCAGTGTGGGGGCTGGGACATACCTCTACGAGCAGTACTTC	CASSVGAGTYLYEQYF
TRBV14	NA	TRBD1	TRBJ2-7	TGTGCCAGCGGGGATACAGGGGACTACGAGCAGTACTTC	CASGDTGDYEQYF
TRBV7-9	NA	NA	TRBJ2-3	TGTGCCAGCAGCTTAGTAATAGGAGATACGCAGTATTTT	CASSLVIGDTQYF
TRBV29-1	NA	NA	TRBJ2-7	TGCAGCGTTGAAGACCTCACCCGGGCAGGGGCCTACGAGCAGTACTTC	CSVEDLTRAGAYEQYF
TRBV7-9	NA	TRBD1	TRBJ2-7	TGTGCCAGCAGCGATGGAGGGACAGGGCGATACGAGCAGTACTTC	CASSDGGTGRYEQYF
TRBV11-3	NA	NA	TRBJ1-1	TGTGCCAGCAGCTTAGCCCCGAACACTGAAGCTTTCTTT	CASSLAPNTEAFF
TRBV19	NA	TRBD1	TRBJ2-1	TGTGCCACGAGGGGACAGATCGCCTACAATGAGCAGTTCTTC	CATRGQIAYNEQFF
TRBV2	NA	TRBD1	TRBJ1-2	TGTGCCAGTCGGACAGGGGCATTCTATGGCTACACCTTC	CASRTGAFYGYTF
TRBV29-1	once	TRBD2	TRBJ2-1	TGCAGCGTTGAAGGCGGCCCGGGACTAGACTACAATGAGCAGTTCTTC	CSVEGGPGLDYNEQFF
TRBV11-1	NA	TRBD1	TRBJ1-5	TGTGCCAGCAGCCGGGGGACAGGGCCAAATCAGCCCCAGCATTTT	CASSRGTGPNQPQHF
TRBV7-9	NA	NA	TRBJ2-7	TGTGCCAGCAGCTCGCTGGGCAGGGTGGGCGAGCAGTACTTC	CASSSLGRVGEQYF
TRBV2	NA	NA	TRBJ2-7	TGTGCCAGCACGGGCGGGGCCTGGGAGCAGTACTTC	CASTGGAWEQYF
TRBV6-1	NA	NA	TRBJ2-7	TGTGCCAGCAGTGCCAACAGGTTATACGAGCAGTACTTC	CASSANRLYEQYF
TRBV29-1	NA	NA	TRBJ2-1	TGCAGCGTTGACGACGGCCCTAGTCCCTACAATGAGCAGTTCTTC	CSVDDGPSPYNEQFF
TRBV15	NA	NA	TRBJ2-1	TGTGCCACCAGCACCGGGACGGAGGGCCCAAATGAGCAGTTCTTC	CATSTGTEGPNEQFF
TRBV4-1	NA	NA	TRBJ2-2	TGCGCCAGCAGCCCTCAGGAGAACACCGGGGAGCTGTTTTTT	CASSPQENTGELFF
TRBV4-1	NA	TRBD2	TRBJ2-2	TGCGCCAGCAGCCCCCGACTAGCGGGGGTTACCGGGGAGCTGTTTTTT	CASSPRLAGVTGELFF
TRBV6-6	NA	NA	TRBJ1-6	TGTGCCAGCAGTTACTTTTCGGACCCAAGAACATCACCCCTCCACTTT	CASSYFSDPRTSPLHF
TRBV28	NA	TRBD1	TRBJ2-5	TGTGCCAGCAGTTCTCTGGACAGGGGGGAGACCCAGTACTTC	CASSSLDRGETQYF
TRBV6-6	NA	NA	TRBJ2-5	TGTGCCAGCAGCCTAACCCGGGATGGTGAGACCCAGTACTTC	CASSLTRDGETQYF
TRBV27	NA	NA	TRBJ1-1	TGTGCCAGCAGTTATGGACTGTTGAACACTGAAGCTTTCTTT	CASSYGLLNTEAFF
TRBV7-8	NA	TRBD2	TRBJ2-7	TGTGCCAGCAGCTTGACTAGCGGGGGGTCGTACGAGCAGTACTTC	CASSLTSGGSYEQYF
TRBV5-8	NA	NA	TRBJ1-5	TGTGCCAGCATGCAAATCGGTGAGGGTAATCAGCCCCAGCATTTT	CASMQIGEGNQPQHF
TRBV6-5	NA	NA	TRBJ2-1	TGTGCCAGCAGTTCAACTTCCTACAATGAGCAGTTCTTC	CASSSTSYNEQFF
TRBV5-1	NA	NA	TRBJ2-7	TGCGCCAGCAGCTTGGTGGACGGCCTCGAGCAGTACTTC	CASSLVDGLEQYF
TRBV6-5	NA	TRBD1	TRBJ2-6	TGTGCCAGCAGCACAGGGGCTGGGGCCAACGTCCTGACTTTC	CASSTGAGANVLTF
TRBV9	NA	NA	TRBJ2-7	TGTGCCAGCAGCGTAGGTGTAGGGACCTTCTACGAGCAGTACTTC	CASSVGVGTFYEQYF
TRBV5-6	few	TRBD1	TRBJ2-7	TGTGCCAGCAGCTTGATGGGCGGTGACTCAGGGGGCCTCTACGAGCAGTACTTC	CASSLMGGDSGGLYEQYF
TRBV20-1	NA	NA	TRBJ2-1	TGCAGTGTCCCCCAGGGGGGTGAGCAGTTCTTC	CSVPQGGEQFF
TRBV5-5	NA	NA	TRBJ2-1	TGTGCCAGCAGCTTGGAATTGGGCTTCTACAATGAGCAGTTCTTC	CASSLELGFYNEQFF
TRBV4-1	NA	NA	TRBJ2-7	TGCGCCAGCAGCCAAAAGGGAGAGCTCTCCTACGAGCAGTACTTC	CASSQKGELSYEQYF
TRBV7-9	NA	TRBD1	TRBJ2-7	TGTGCCAGCAGCGAAAACAGGGGGCGAAAGTCCTACGAGCAGTACTTC	CASSENRGRKSYEQYF
TRBV11-2	NA	NA	TRBJ1-5	TGTGCCAGCAGCCTCCGGGACTATCAGCCCCAGCATTTT	CASSLRDYQPQHF